This entry lists 24 T cell receptor beta chains sequenced from one sample in a study of neoadjuvant nivolumab and ipilimumab in lung cancer. TCRdb keeps only in-frame clones here, not all; method: immunoSEQ multiplex PCR. The sample has approximately 17,000 clones, about 72% seen once. Specimen: tumor tissue, collected after neoadjuvant nivolumab, alone or with ipilimumab, at or shortly before surgery. The receptors were gathered from an adult with non-small cell lung cancer.

V gene TRBV7-9 combines with J gene TRBJ1-1, with D unclear. The germline V gene encodes CDR1 SEHNR and CDR2 FQNEAQ (reference sequence). Trimming took 2 bases from V and 7 from J, leaving 5 bases between them. This CDR3 region has 11 residues. CDR3 loop: CASSLLFEAFF. The DNA for the CDR3 is TGTGCCAGCAGCTTACTATTTGAAGCTTTCTTT.

V is TRBV30 and J is TRBJ1-2; perhaps TRBD1 as D (5 bases). Per the germline V gene, CDR1 is GTSNPN and CDR2 is SVGIG (reference sequence). Trimming removed 5 bases from V and 0 bases from J, with 13 bases in between. This CDR3 region has 14 residues. CDR3 sequence: CAWAQESPNYGYTF. As DNA, the CDR3 is TGTGCCTGGGCACAGGAGAGCCCTAACTATGGCTACACCTTC.

The chain couples TRBV11-2 to TRBJ2-7, with D hard to call. This CDR3 comprises 14 residues. Germline V CDR1 and CDR2: SGHAT, FQNNGV. Trimming left V 6 bases short and J 2 bases short, with 14 bases between. The CDR3 nucleotides are TGTGCCAGCAGTCCCAGGTACCAAGCCTACGAGCAGTACTTC. Amino acids: CASSPRYQAYEQYF.

V gene TRBV10-2 combines with J gene TRBJ1-6; TRBD1 might be the D (6 bases). V dropped 9 bases and J dropped 8 bases, with 14 bases sitting between them. The germline V gene has CDR1 WSHSY and CDR2 SAAADI. The CDR3 has 13 residues. CDR3 amino acids: CASFFSGDSPLHF. The CDR3, as DNA: TGCGCCAGTTTCTTTTCAGGGGATTCACCCCTCCACTTT.

V is TRBV9 and J is TRBJ1-3; D gene ambiguous. The CDR3 is made up of 15 amino acids. CDR1 and CDR2 (germline): SGDLS, YYNGEE. Deletions cut 4 bases from V and 0 bases from J, with 11 bases between. The CDR3 is CASSIRDDSGNTIYF. Written as DNA, the CDR3 is TGTGCCAGCAGCATTCGGGATGACTCTGGAAACACCATATATTTT.

This clone was counted a few times. The genes are TRBV6-5 and TRBJ1-1; D perhaps matches TRBD1 (5 bases). The CDR3 has 14 residues. Trimming took off 0 bases at V and 6 bases at J, with 11 bases between the two ends. Germline CDR1 MNHEY, CDR2 SVGAGI. The CDR3 DNA sequence: TGTGCCAGCAGTTACTCGACTTGGGGGTCTGAAGCTTTCTTT. Protein sequence: CASSYSTWGSEAFF.

V gene TRBV9 combines with J gene TRBJ2-1; possibly TRBD1 or TRBD2 for D (6 bases each). Trimming removed 4 bases at V and 7 bases at J, with 15 bases between. This CDR3 is built from 14 residues. Germline lookup yields CDR1 SGDLS and CDR2 YYNGEE. The CDR3 nucleotides are TGTGCCAGCAGCCCCCTGGGGGGCTCGAATGAGCAGTTCTTC. This codes for CASSPLGGSNEQFF.

This chain links TRBV5-1 with TRBJ1-2, with 8 positions matching TRBD1. Germline V gives CDR1 SGHRS, CDR2 YFSETQ. Germline trimming cut 7 bases from V and 8 bases from J; bases unmatched to any gene: 16. There are 15 residues in the CDR3. For the CDR3, the DNA is TGCGCCAGCTCCGAGGAGGGGGACAGGACGCGAGGCTACACCTTC. It is translated as CASSEEGDRTRGYTF.

The chain employs TRBV2 and TRBJ1-5; D gene uncertain. The CDR3 loop spans 12 amino acids. Trimming shortened V by 1 base and J by 8 bases, and 6 bases separated the two germline ends. Per germline, CDR1 SNHLY and CDR2 FYNNEI. CDR3 nucleotide sequence: TGTGCCAGCAGTGAAGATGTGGAGCCCCAGCATTTT. Amino acid sequence: CASSEDVEPQHF.

The J gene is TRBJ2-7, the V gene TRBV2; D is possibly TRBD1 (6 bases). CDR1 and CDR2 from the germline V gene are SNHLY and FYNNEI. Trimming shortened V by 6 bases and J by 6 bases, and 18 bases separated the two germline ends. This CDR3 has 14 amino acids. The chain's CDR3 is CASREQGPTGEQYF. The CDR3 region has the DNA TGTGCCAGCAGAGAACAGGGACCAACGGGCGAGCAGTACTTC. The complete variable domain, with remaining parts taken from reference TRBV2 and TRBJ2-7, reads EPEVTQTPSHQVTQMGQEVILRCVPISNHLYFYWYRQILGQKVEFLVSFYNNEISEKSEIFDDQFSVERPDGSNFTLKIRSTKLEDSAMYFCASREQGPTGEQYFGPGTRLTVT.

The CDR3 loop reads CASSYKGGSYNEQFF. The CDR3 DNA sequence: TGTGCCAGCAGTTACAAGGGGGGTTCGTACAATGAGCAGTTCTTC. This chain joins TRBV6-5 and TRBJ2-1; D might be TRBD1 or TRBD2, each matching 6 bases. Germline-derived CDR1 and CDR2 are MNHEY and SVGAGI. V lost 2 bases and J lost 4, with 12 bases in between. The CDR3 sequence is 15 residues long.

This clone was detected only once. A junction end diverges from the germline sequence, so it may reflect a read error. The chain uses TRBV5-4 and TRBJ2-5; TRBD1 matches 9 bases. This CDR3 contains 16 residues. In germline, CDR1 is SGHNT, CDR2 YYREEE (reference sequence). CDR3 region: CASSEGDRVYQESQYF. The CDR3 DNA is TGTGCCAGCAGCGAGGGGGACAGGGTCTACCAAGAGTCCCAGTACTTC.

The chain combines TRBV18 with TRBJ1-2; 7 positions agree with TRBD1. This CDR3 contains 15 residues. Per the germline V gene, CDR1 is KGHSH and CDR2 is LQKENI. The J segment lost 6 bases and the V segment lost 3 bases, leaving 10 bases of the junction unmatched. CDR3 sequence: CASSPRGGGIDGYTF. The CDR3 DNA reads TGTGCCAGCTCACCTCGGGGAGGGGGCATCGATGGCTACACCTTC.

The rearrangement links TRBV13 to TRBJ2-1; D possibly corresponds to TRBD2 (7 bases). CDR3 length: 16 amino acids. The germline V and J ends were trimmed by 5 bases and 9 bases, with 23 bases remaining between them. Germline V gives CDR1 PRHDT, CDR2 FYEKMQ (reference sequence). The DNA of the CDR3 is TGTGCCAGCAGCACTCTAAAGGGGGGGCCGGTCGGTGAGCAGTTCTTC. Translated: CASSTLKGGPVGEQFF.

The chain combines TRBV11-2 with TRBJ1-5, with 12 bases identical to TRBD1. This CDR3 is built from 19 residues. With V trimmed by 0 bases and J by 0 bases, 6 bases remained unmatched. Per the germline V gene, CDR1 is SGHAT and CDR2 is FQNNGV. The CDR3 DNA follows: TGTGCCAGCAGCTTAGAGGGACAGGGGGCCCCATCTAGCAATCAGCCCCAGCATTTT. Translating it yields CASSLEGQGAPSSNQPQHF.

The chain is built from TRBV7-3 and TRBJ2-5; D gene unclear. Germline assignment: CDR1 SGHTA and CDR2 FQGTGA. Trimming left V 1 base short and J 3 bases short, with 6 bases between. CDR3 length: 13 amino acids. CDR3 amino acids: CASSLNREETQYF. The CDR3 DNA follows: TGTGCCAGCAGCTTAAACCGGGAAGAGACCCAGTACTTC. Full variable domain (missing parts from reference TRBV7-3 and TRBJ2-5): GAGVSQTPSNKVTEKGKYVELRCDPISGHTALYWYRQSLGQGPEFLIYFQGTGAADDSGLPNDRFFAVRPEGSVSTLKIQRTERGDSAVYLCASSLNREETQYFGPGTRLLVL.

The V call is TRBV9, the J call TRBJ1-1, with D perhaps TRBD1 (6 bases). Germline-derived CDR1 and CDR2 are SGDLS and YYNGEE. This CDR3 has 14 amino acids. Trimming pared 6 bases from V and 1 base from J, leaving 13 bases between. CDR3 coding DNA: TGTGCCAGCACGGGAGGGGGAAGGAACACTGAAGCTTTCTTT. As protein: CASTGGGRNTEAFF.

The V call is TRBV7-9, the J call TRBJ1-1; 7 bases map to TRBD1. Trimming cost V 3 bases and J 3 bases; bases outside gene matches: 1. The CDR3 loop spans 13 amino acids. Germline values: CDR1 SEHNR, CDR2 FQNEAQ (reference sequence). CDR3 DNA sequence: TGTGCCAGCAGCTTCGACAGGGACACTGAAGCTTTCTTT. It translates to CASSFDRDTEAFF.

The chain joins TRBV7-9 to TRBJ1-2; D not certain. This CDR3 is 12 amino acids long. Germline loops: CDR1 SEHNR, CDR2 FQNEAQ (reference sequence). The V end was cut by 7 bases, the J end by 4 bases, with 10 bases between. In DNA, the CDR3 is TGTGCCAGCACCCCCGGCGCCTATGGCTACACCTTC. Protein product: CASTPGAYGYTF.

V is TRBV4-3 and J is TRBJ2-7, with D unclear. This CDR3 has 14 amino acids. Per germline, CDR1 LGHNA and CDR2 YSLEER. Deletions cut 0 bases from V and 1 base from J, with 7 bases between. This CDR3 is CASSQDEQSYEQYF. The CDR3, as DNA: TGCGCCAGCAGCCAAGATGAACAGTCCTACGAGCAGTACTTC.

The J gene is TRBJ2-3, the V gene TRBV7-2, with 11 nucleotides matching TRBD2. Losses at the gene ends were 1 base for V and 4 bases for J; bases not matched to a gene: 4. CDR1 and CDR2 (germline): SGHTA, FQGNSA. The CDR3 contains 16 residues. The CDR3 DNA reads as TGTGCCAGCAGCTTAGTAGCGGGGGGGGGCCCAGATACGCAGTATTTT. Translated, it gives CASSLVAGGGPDTQYF.

The chain uses TRBV6-5 and TRBJ1-1, with 7 bases aligning to TRBD1. Germline lookup yields CDR1 MNHEY and CDR2 SVGAGI. The CDR3 is made up of 13 amino acids. The J segment lost 8 bases and the V segment lost 2 bases, leaving 5 bases of the junction unmatched. The CDR3 sequence: CASSYQRGREAFF. CDR3 sequence (DNA): TGTGCCAGCAGTTACCAAAGGGGGCGCGAAGCTTTCTTT.

The rearrangement uses TRBV5-1 and TRBJ2-3; 7 nucleotides agree with TRBD2. V shed 7 bases, J shed 0 bases, and the junction held 5 bases outside the gene matches. Germline-derived CDR1 and CDR2 are SGHRS and YFSETQ. The CDR3 length is 14 residues. The CDR3 sequence is CASWDYSSTDTQYF. The CDR3 DNA follows: TGCGCCAGCTGGGACTACTCTAGCACAGATACGCAGTATTTT. Full variable domain (remainder filled in from reference TRBV5-1 and TRBJ2-3): KAGVTQTPRYLIKTRGQQVTLSCSPISGHRSVSWYQQTPGQGLQFLFEYFSETQRNKGNFPGRFSGRQFSNSRSEMNVSTLELGDSALYLCASWDYSSTDTQYFGPGTRLTVL.

V gene TRBV2 combines with J gene TRBJ1-4, with D hard to call. The CDR3 covers 15 residues. Per germline, CDR1 SNHLY and CDR2 FYNNEI. Deletions cut 4 bases from V and 3 bases from J, with 12 bases between. The CDR3 sequence: CASSVVAASNEKLFF. The CDR3 nucleotides are TGTGCCAGCAGTGTGGTGGCAGCTTCTAATGAAAAACTGTTTTTT.